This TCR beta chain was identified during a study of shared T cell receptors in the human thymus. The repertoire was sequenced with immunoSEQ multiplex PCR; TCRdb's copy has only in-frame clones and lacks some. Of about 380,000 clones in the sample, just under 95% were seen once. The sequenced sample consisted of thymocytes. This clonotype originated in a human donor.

The DNA for the CDR3 is TGTGCCAGCAGTTACTCGGGACAGGAGCCCACTGAAGCTTTCTTT. Residues: CASSYSGQEPTEAFF. The chain links TRBV6-6 to TRBJ1-1; 8 nucleotides align to TRBD1. After removal of 0 bases from V and 4 bases from J, the junction contained 4 bases not matched to a gene. This CDR3 has 15 residues. CDR1 is MNHNY and CDR2 is SVGAGI in the germline V gene (reference sequence).